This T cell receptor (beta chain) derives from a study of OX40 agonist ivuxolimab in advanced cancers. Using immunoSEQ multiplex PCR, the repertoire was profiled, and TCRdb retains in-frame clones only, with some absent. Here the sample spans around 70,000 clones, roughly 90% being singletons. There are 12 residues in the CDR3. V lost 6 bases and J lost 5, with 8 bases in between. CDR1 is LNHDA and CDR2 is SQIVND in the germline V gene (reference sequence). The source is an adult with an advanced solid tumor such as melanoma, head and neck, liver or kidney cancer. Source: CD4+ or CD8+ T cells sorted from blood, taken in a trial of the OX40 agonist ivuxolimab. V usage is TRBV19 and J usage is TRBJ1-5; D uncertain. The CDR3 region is CASSYLDQPQHF. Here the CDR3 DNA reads TGTGCCAGTAGCTACCTGGATCAGCCCCAGCATTTT.